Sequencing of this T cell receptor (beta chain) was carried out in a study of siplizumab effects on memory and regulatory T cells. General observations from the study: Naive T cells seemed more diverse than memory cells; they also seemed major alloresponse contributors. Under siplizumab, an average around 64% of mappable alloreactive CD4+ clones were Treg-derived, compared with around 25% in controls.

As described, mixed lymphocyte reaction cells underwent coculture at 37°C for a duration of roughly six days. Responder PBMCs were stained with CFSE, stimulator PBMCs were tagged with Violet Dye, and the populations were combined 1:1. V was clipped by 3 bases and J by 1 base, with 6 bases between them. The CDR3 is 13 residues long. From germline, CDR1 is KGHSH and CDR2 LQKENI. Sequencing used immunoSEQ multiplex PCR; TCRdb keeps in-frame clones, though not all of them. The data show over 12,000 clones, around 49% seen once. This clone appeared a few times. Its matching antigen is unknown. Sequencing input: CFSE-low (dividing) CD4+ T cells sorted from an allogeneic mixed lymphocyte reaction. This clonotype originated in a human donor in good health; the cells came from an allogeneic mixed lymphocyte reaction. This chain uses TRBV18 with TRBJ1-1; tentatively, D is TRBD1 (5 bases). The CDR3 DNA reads TGTGCCAGCTCACCCAGGGAGAACACTGAAGCTTTCTTT. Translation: CASSPRENTEAFF.